The T cell receptor beta chain under discussion was sequenced for a study of cytomegalovirus exposure and HLA in healthy donors. Study information: Roughly 180 million T cells yielded 90 million to 130 million unique TCR beta sequences, as an earlier analysis found.

Germline CDR1 SGHNT, CDR2 YYREEE (reference sequence). With 0 bases clipped from V and 8 bases from J, the junction kept 8 bases outside the gene matches. The CDR3 length is 15 residues. 60 Vbeta and 13 Jbeta primers were used in PCR. Method: immunoSEQ multiplex PCR; TCRdb's copy keeps in-frame clones and lacks some. The repertoire holds tens of thousands of clones, with around 82% as singletons. About this clone: As yet, its antigen is unknown.

Whole-study results and caveats: According to a later analysis, donors in an Asian-associated ancestry cluster reportedly had fewer N-insertions than the roughly 640-donor mean. In a later analysis, V- and J-gene trimming of beta chains associated with a DCLRE1C missense variant, replicated independently. The listing of 150 to 200 TCR beta chains classed them as cytomegalovirus-associated.

The TCR comes from a male donor in good health and CMV-seronegative. The rearrangement joins TRBV5-4 to TRBJ2-1; 7 positions match TRBD1. Sequencing was performed on PBMCs. This CDR3 reads CASSLEGTVRDEQFF. Written as DNA, the CDR3 is TGTGCCAGCAGCTTGGAGGGGACAGTTAGGGATGAGCAGTTCTTC.